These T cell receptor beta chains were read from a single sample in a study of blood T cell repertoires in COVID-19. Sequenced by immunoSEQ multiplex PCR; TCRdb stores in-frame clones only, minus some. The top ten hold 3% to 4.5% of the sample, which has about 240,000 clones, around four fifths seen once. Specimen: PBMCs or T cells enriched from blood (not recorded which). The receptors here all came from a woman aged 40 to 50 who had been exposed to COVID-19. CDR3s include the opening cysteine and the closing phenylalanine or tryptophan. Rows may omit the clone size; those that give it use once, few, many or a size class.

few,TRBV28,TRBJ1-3,CASLGGKWGSGNTIYF
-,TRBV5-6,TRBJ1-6,CASSLEGLNSPLHF
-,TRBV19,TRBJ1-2,CASSRLPGDFNYGYTF
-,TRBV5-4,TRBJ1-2,CASSLDALNYGYTF
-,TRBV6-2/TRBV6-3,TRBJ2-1,CASSYSWRGGLHNEQFF
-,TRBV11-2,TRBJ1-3,CASSPSSLSGNTIYF
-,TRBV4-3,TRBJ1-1,CASSQERGRGTEAFF
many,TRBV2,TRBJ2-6,CASSEFGGGAGANVLTF
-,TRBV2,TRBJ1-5,CASSGDKGTNQPQHF
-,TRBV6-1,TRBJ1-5,CASSEVANRVASNQPQHF
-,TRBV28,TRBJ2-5,CASTTGGIQETQYF
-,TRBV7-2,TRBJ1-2,CASSLGQGGLYGYTF
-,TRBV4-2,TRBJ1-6,CASSQDRGKESPLHF
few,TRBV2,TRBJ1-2,CASSLDLRGYTF
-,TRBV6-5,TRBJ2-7,CASSGGTDYYEQYF
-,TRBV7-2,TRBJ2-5,CASSRDEGRETQYF
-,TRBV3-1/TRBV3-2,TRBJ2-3,CASSQETGTDTQYF
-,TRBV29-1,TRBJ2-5,CSVTWTSGTYGETQYF
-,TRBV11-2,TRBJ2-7,CASSLAAGLFYEQYF
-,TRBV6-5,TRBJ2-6,CASTTGTAGANVLTF
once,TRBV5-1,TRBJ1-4,CASSLDSSRPTNEKLFF
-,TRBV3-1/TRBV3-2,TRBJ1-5,CASSQGSGINQPQHF
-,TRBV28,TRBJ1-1,CASSFGGDRREAFF
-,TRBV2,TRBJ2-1,CATALLAGGVEQFF
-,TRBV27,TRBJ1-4,CASSLFSGRGGEKLFF